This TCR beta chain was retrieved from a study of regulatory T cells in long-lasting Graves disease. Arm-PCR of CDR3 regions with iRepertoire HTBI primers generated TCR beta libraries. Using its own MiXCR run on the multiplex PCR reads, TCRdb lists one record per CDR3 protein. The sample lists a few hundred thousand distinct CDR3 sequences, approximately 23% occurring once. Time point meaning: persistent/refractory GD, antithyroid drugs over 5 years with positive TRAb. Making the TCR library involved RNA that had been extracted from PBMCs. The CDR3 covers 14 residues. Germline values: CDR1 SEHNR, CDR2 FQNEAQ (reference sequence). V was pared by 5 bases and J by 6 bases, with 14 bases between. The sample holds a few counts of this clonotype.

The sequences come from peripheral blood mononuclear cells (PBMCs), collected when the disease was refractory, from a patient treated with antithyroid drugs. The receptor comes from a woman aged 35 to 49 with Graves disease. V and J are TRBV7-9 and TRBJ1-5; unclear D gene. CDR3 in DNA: TGTGCCAGCAGCGAACTGAGCCAGTTTCAGCCCCAGCATTTT. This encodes CASSELSQFQPQHF.